The clone carrying this T cell receptor beta chain has just a few counts. The V gene's germline CDR1 is SEHNR and CDR2 FQNEAQ (reference sequence). With 0 bases removed from V and 2 bases from J, the gap between germline ends came to 8 bases. The CDR3 has 14 amino acids. In the original analysis: Amplification of reference gene primers was used by the study to estimate nucleated cell counts. The repertoire was sequenced with immunoSEQ multiplex PCR; TCRdb's copy has only in-frame clones and lacks some. That table gives V, J and clone size, and the DNA gave D and trimming. The sample lists about 58,000 clones; 80% to 90% were seen once. The entry originates in a study of blood T cell repertoires in COVID-19.

The sequencing input was peripheral blood. The rearrangement joins TRBV7-9 to TRBJ2-7, with D maybe TRBD2 (5 bases). The TCR sequence derives from a man aged 60 to 69 with COVID-19, enrolled during active disease. The CDR3 region has the DNA TGTGCCAGCAGCTTAGCGAGCGGAACCTACGAGCAGTACTTC. As protein: CASSLASGTYEQYF.